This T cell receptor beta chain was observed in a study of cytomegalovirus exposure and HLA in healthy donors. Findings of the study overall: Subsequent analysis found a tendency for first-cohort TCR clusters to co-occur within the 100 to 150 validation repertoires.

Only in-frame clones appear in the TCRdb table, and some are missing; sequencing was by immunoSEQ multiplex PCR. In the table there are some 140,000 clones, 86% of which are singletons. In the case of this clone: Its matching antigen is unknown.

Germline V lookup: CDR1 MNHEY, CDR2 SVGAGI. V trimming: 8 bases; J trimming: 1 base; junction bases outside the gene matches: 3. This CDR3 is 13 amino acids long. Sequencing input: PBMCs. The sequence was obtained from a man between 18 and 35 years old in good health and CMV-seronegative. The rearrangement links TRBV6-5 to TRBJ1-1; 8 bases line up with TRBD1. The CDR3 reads CASRRGQNTEAFF. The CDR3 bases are TGTGCCAGCCGCAGGGGGCAGAACACTGAAGCTTTCTTT.